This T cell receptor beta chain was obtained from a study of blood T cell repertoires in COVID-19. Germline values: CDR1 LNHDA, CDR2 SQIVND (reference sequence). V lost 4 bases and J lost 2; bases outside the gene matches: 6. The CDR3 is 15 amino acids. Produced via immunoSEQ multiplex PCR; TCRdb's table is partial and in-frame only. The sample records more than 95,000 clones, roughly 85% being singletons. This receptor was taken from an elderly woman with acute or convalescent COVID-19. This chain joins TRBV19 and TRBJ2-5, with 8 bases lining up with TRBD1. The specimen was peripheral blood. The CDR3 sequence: CASSTQGQGQETQYF. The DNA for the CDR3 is TGTGCCAGTAGTACGCAAGGACAGGGACAAGAGACCCAGTACTTC. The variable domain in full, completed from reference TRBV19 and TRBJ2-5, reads DGGITQSPKYLFRKEGQNVTLSCEQNLNHDAMYWYRQDPGQGLRLIYYSQIVNDFQKGDIAEGYSVSREKKESFPLTVTSAQKNPTAFYLCASSTQGQGQETQYFGPGTRLLVL.